The clone carrying this T cell receptor beta chain has at least ten counts. What it recognizes is unknown. In the original workflow: The median was about 89,000 TCRs per sample, ranging about 23,224 to 690,600. TCRdb re-derived calls from the RACE reads in MiXCR, one entry per CDR3 protein. These V and J calls rely on TCRdb rather than the paper's analysis. The sample records more than 70,000 distinct CDR3 sequences, 8.5% being singletons. Time point noted: pre-sensitization, week 0. Treatment denoted: therapeutic diphenylcyclopropenone sensitization with weekly scalp DPC. The germline V gene has CDR1 SNHLY and CDR2 FYNNEI. The CDR3 is 14 amino acids. V shed 1 base and J shed 3 bases, with 9 bases lying between them. The source of the sample is a study of human T cells and chemical hapten exposure. Study-wide results and caveats: There were significantly more large CDR3 similarity clusters among expanded TCRs than among controls.

The chain recombines TRBV2 with TRBJ1-1; possible D gene TRBD1, 5 bases. This specimen was whole blood, taken in connection with sensitization to the hapten diphenylcyclopropenone (DPC). The source is a man between 35 and 55 years old with alopecia areata. Some clones in this sample may be carry-over from other donors' samples. The CDR3 is CASSEGDGYTEAFF. The CDR3 DNA is TGTGCCAGCAGTGAAGGGGACGGGTACACTGAAGCTTTCTTT.